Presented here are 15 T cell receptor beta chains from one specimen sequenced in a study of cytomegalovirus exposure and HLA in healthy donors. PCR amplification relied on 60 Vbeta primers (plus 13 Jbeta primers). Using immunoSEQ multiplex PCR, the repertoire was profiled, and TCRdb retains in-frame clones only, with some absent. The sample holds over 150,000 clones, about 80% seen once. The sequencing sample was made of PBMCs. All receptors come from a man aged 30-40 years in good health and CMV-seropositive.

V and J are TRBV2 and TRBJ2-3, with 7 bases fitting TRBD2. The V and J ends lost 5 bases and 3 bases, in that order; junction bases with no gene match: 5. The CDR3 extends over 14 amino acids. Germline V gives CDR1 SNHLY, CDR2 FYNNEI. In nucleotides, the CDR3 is TGTGCCAGCAGTATAAGAGCGGGAACAGATACGCAGTATTTT. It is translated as CASSIRAGTDTQYF.

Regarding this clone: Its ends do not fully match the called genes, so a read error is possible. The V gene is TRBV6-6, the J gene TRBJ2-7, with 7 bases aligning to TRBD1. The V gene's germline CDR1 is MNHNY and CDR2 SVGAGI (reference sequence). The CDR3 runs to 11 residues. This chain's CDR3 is CATLTGDEHSF. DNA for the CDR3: TGTGCCACCCTCACAGGGGACGAGCACTCCTTC.

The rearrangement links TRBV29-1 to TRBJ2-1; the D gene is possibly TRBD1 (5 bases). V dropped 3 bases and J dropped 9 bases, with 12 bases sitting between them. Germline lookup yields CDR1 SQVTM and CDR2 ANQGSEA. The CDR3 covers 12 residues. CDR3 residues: CSVDSSGCEQFF. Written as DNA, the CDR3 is TGCAGCGTTGATAGCTCAGGGTGTGAGCAGTTCTTC.

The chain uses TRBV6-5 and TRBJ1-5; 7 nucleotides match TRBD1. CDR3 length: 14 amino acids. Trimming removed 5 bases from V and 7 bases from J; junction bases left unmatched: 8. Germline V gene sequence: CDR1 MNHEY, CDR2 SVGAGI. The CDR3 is CASSRQGLGQPQHF. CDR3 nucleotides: TGTGCCAGCAGTAGACAGGGACTCGGCCAGCCCCAGCATTTT.

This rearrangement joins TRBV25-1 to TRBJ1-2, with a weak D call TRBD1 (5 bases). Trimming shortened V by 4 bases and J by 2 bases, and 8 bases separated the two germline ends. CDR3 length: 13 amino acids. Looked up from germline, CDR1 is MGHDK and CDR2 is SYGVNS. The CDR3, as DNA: TGTGCCAGCAGTGTGGACACCAACTATGGCTACACCTTC. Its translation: CASSVDTNYGYTF.

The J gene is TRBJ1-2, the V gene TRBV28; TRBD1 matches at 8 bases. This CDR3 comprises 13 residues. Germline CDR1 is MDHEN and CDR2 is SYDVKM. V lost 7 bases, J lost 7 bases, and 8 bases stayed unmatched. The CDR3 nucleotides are TGTGCCAGCACTGAGGGACAGGTCTTTGGCTACACCTTC. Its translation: CASTEGQVFGYTF.

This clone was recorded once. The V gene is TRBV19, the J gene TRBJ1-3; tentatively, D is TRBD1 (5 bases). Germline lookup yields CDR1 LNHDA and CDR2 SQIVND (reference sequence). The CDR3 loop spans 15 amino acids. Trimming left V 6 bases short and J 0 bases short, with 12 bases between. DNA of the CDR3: TGTGCCAGTAGATCCCGGGGGAGCTCTGGAAACACCATATATTTT. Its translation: CASRSRGSSGNTIYF. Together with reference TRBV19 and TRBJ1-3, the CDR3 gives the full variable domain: DGGITQSPKYLFRKEGQNVTLSCEQNLNHDAMYWYRQDPGQGLRLIYYSQIVNDFQKGDIAEGYSVSREKKESFPLTVTSAQKNPTAFYLCASRSRGSSGNTIYFGEGSWLTVV.

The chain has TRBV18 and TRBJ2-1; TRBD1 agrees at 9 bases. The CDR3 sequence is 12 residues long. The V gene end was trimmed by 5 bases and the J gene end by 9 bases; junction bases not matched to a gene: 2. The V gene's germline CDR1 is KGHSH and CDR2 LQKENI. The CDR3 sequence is CASSETGGEQFF. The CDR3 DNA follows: TGTGCCAGCTCAGAGACAGGGGGTGAGCAGTTCTTC.

The CDR3 spells CASNNQEGRTDTQYF. CDR3 sequence (DNA): TGCGCCAGCAACAACCAGGAGGGCCGGACAGATACGCAGTATTTT. The V call is TRBV4-1, the J call TRBJ2-3, with D maybe TRBD2 (6 bases). V was cut by 7 bases and J by 3 bases, with 17 bases left in between. The CDR3 has 15 residues. CDR1 and CDR2 (germline): MGHRA, YSYEKL.

In DNA form, the CDR3 reads TGTGCCAGCAGCTACGGACAGGGGAACACTGAAGCTTTCTTT. This gives the protein CASSYGQGNTEAFF. The chain has TRBV7-9 and TRBJ1-1, with 8 bases matching TRBD1. Germline V gives CDR1 SEHNR, CDR2 FQNEAQ (reference sequence). J gave up 1 base and V 4 bases, and 2 bases lay outside the gene matches. CDR3 length: 14 amino acids.

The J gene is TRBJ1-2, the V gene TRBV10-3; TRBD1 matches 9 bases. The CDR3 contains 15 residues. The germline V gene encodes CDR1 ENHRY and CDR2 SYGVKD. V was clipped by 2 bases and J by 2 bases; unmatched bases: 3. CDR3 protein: CAISETTGGNYGYTF. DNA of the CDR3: TGTGCCATCAGTGAGACGACAGGGGGGAACTATGGCTACACCTTC.

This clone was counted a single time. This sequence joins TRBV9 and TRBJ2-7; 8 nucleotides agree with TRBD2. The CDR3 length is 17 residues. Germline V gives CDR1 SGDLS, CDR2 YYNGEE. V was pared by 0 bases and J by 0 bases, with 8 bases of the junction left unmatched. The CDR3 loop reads CASSVAPPSGRSYEQYF. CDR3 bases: TGTGCCAGCAGCGTAGCCCCCCCTAGCGGGCGCTCCTACGAGCAGTACTTC.

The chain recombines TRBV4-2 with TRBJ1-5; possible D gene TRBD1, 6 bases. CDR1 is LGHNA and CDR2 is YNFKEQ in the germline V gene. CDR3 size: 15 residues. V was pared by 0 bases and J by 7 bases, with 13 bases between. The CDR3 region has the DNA TGTGCCAGCAGCCAAGACTCCAGGGGTTACCAGCCCCAGCATTTT. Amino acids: CASSQDSRGYQPQHF.

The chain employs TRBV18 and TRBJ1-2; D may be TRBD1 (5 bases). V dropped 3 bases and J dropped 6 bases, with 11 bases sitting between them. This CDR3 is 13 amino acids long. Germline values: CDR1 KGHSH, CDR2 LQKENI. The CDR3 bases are TGTGCCAGCTCACCGACTAGGGGTGATGGCTACACCTTC. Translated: CASSPTRGDGYTF. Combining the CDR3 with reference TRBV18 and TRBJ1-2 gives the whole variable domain NAGVMQNPRHLVRRRGQEARLRCSPMKGHSHVYWYRQLPEEGLKFMVYLQKENIIDESGMPKERFSAEFPKEGPSILRIQQVVRGDSAAYFCASSPTRGDGYTFGSGTRLTVV.

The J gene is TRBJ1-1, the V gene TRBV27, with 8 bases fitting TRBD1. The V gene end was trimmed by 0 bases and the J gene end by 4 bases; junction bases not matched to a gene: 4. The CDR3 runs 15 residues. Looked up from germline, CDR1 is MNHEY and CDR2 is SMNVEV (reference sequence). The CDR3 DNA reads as TGTGCCAGCAGTTTATCCCAGGGGGCTTTCACTGAAGCTTTCTTT. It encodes CASSLSQGAFTEAFF.